One and the same sample provided the 32 T cell receptor beta chains below, sequenced in a study of cytomegalovirus exposure and HLA in healthy donors. PCR amplification relied on 60 Vbeta primers (plus 13 Jbeta primers). Profiling relied on immunoSEQ multiplex PCR, and the TCRdb table lists in-frame clones only, not all of them. Counted here are around 150,000 clones, more than 60% occurring once; the ten biggest clones make up over 4.5%. The material sequenced was PBMCs. The receptors were gathered from a male donor in good health and CMV-seronegative.

This clone was observed once. The CDR3 region is CASSLLGVGYTF. CDR3 nucleotide sequence: TGTGCCAGCAGTTTATTAGGGGTTGGCTACACCTTC. The V and J genes are TRBV28 and TRBJ1-2, with D perhaps matching TRBD1 (5 bases). CDR1 is MDHEN, CDR2 SYDVKM, per germline. V was cut by 1 base and J by 7 bases, with 7 bases left in between. The CDR3 covers 12 residues.

Concerning this clone itself: Other DNA sequences within the sample encode an identical CDR3. The chain employs TRBV7-6 and TRBJ2-6; 8 bases map to TRBD1. The V gene end was trimmed by 2 bases and the J gene end by 2 bases; junction bases not matched to a gene: 8. The CDR3 runs to 18 residues. Germline V CDR1 and CDR2: SGHVS, FNYEAQ. The CDR3, as DNA: TGTGCCAGCAGCTTACAGGGGGCGGTGGTTACTGGGGCCAACGTCCTGACTTTC. It translates to CASSLQGAVVTGANVLTF.

The rearrangement uses TRBV7-3 and TRBJ2-3; 7 bases are a match to TRBD2. After removal of 3 bases from V and 0 bases from J, the junction contained 9 bases not matched to a gene. Germline loops: CDR1 SGHTA, CDR2 FQGTGA. The CDR3 is made up of 17 amino acids. The CDR3 DNA reads TGTGCCAGCAGCTTCCTCCCTAGCGGACCTAGCACAGATACGCAGTATTTT. Protein product: CASSFLPSGPSTDTQYF.

The chain joins TRBV11-2 to TRBJ1-2; no clear D gene. Between the trimmed V and J ends, which lost 0 bases and 4 bases, there was a span of 9 bases. There are 14 residues in the CDR3. Germline V gene sequence: CDR1 SGHAT, CDR2 FQNNGV. The CDR3 DNA sequence: TGTGCCAGCAGCTTAGATCGGGGTGCCTATGGCTACACCTTC. Protein: CASSLDRGAYGYTF.

V gene TRBV18 combines with J gene TRBJ2-1, with 14 bases fitting TRBD2. Trimming cost V 4 bases and J 6 bases; bases outside gene matches: 5. CDR3 length equals 16 residues. Germline CDR1 is KGHSH and CDR2 is LQKENI. CDR3 DNA sequence: TGTGCCAGCTCACGTGAGACTAGCGGGGGGGCCAATGAGCAGTTCTTC. This gives the protein CASSRETSGGANEQFF.

The chain carries TRBV6-5 and TRBJ1-1; 11 bases fit TRBD1. Germline trimming cut 6 bases from V and 4 bases from J; bases unmatched to any gene: 7. In germline, CDR1 is MNHEY, CDR2 SVGAGI. The CDR3 sequence is 15 residues long. The CDR3 DNA is TGTGCCAGCAGCCCTGGACAGGGGGCCCTCACTGAAGCTTTCTTT. It yields the protein CASSPGQGALTEAFF.

The chain recombines TRBV6-5 with TRBJ1-1; tentative D call: TRBD1 (6 bases). Between the trimmed V and J ends, which lost 10 bases and 1 base, there was a span of 16 bases. The CDR3 extends over 14 amino acids. Germline V lookup: CDR1 MNHEY, CDR2 SVGAGI. The CDR3 DNA sequence: TGTGCCACCCATTACAGGGTAGGGAACACTGAAGCTTTCTTT. Residues: CATHYRVGNTEAFF.

The V and J genes are TRBV7-2 and TRBJ2-5; D is ambiguous. The V and J ends lost 5 bases and 4 bases respectively, with 8 bases between them. CDR1 SGHTA and CDR2 FQGNSA come from the germline V gene. CDR3 size: 12 residues. Here the CDR3 reads CASSTTGETQYF. The CDR3 nucleotides read TGTGCCAGCAGCACTACGGGAGAGACCCAGTACTTC. The whole variable domain, filled in from reference TRBV7-2 and TRBJ2-5, reads GAGVSQSPSNKVTEKGKDVELRCDPISGHTALYWYRQSLGQGLEFLIYFQGNSAPDKSGLPSDRFSAERTGGSVSTLTIQRTQQEDSAVYLCASSTTGETQYFGPGTRLLVL.

The sample holds a few counts of this clone. V gene TRBV4-1 combines with J gene TRBJ1-2; D perhaps matches TRBD1 (6 bases). The germline V gene has CDR1 MGHRA and CDR2 YSYEKL. The CDR3 runs 12 residues. The V end was cut by 8 bases, the J end by 10 bases, with 17 bases between. CDR3 nucleotide sequence: TGCGCCAGCGAGTCGGGCAGGGGTCTCTACACCTTC. Its translation: CASESGRGLYTF.

V usage is TRBV18 and J usage is TRBJ1-4; D uncertain. V was cut by 0 bases and J by 8 bases, with 13 bases left in between. The V gene's germline CDR1 is KGHSH and CDR2 LQKENI. This CDR3 is 15 amino acids long. DNA for the CDR3: TGTGCCAGCTCACCACCCCGGGGTATGGGGGAAAAACTGTTTTTT. Protein: CASSPPRGMGEKLFF.

This clone was seen only a few times. The V call is TRBV4-3, the J call TRBJ1-1; the match to TRBD1 covers 9 bases. The V gene's germline CDR1 is LGHNA and CDR2 YSLEER. V shed 4 bases, J shed 4 bases, and the junction held 7 bases outside the gene matches. The length of the CDR3 is 15 residues. The CDR3 reads CASSLDGQGRTEAFF. The CDR3 nucleotides read TGCGCCAGCAGCCTCGACGGACAGGGGCGCACTGAAGCTTTCTTT.

J is TRBJ2-7 and V is TRBV11-1, with TRBD1 matching 9 bases. Losses at the gene ends were 7 bases for V and 3 bases for J; bases not matched to a gene: 4. Germline V gives CDR1 SGHAT, CDR2 FQDESV (reference sequence). The CDR3 sequence is 13 residues long. The DNA of the CDR3 is TGTGCCAGCACCGGGACAGGGTTCTACGAGCAGTACTTC. Residues: CASTGTGFYEQYF.

V and J are TRBV6-1 and TRBJ2-7; D might be TRBD2 (5 bases). V lost 6 bases and J lost 0, with 12 bases in between. The CDR3 consists of 14 residues. Germline assignment: CDR1 MNHNS and CDR2 SASEGT. The CDR3 region is CASRPGSNSYEQYF. The CDR3 nucleotides are TGTGCCAGCAGGCCGGGGTCAAACTCCTACGAGCAGTACTTC.

The chain links TRBV27 to TRBJ2-7; maybe TRBD1 (6 bases). Per the germline V gene, CDR1 is MNHEY and CDR2 is SMNVEV (reference sequence). The CDR3 loop spans 15 amino acids. The ends were cut back, 3 bases at V and 4 bases at J, with 16 bases in the middle. CDR3 amino acids: CASSLTGPGGYEQYF. The CDR3 nucleotides are TGTGCCAGCAGTTTGACAGGACCGGGTGGGTACGAGCAGTACTTC.

The genes are TRBV6-4 and TRBJ1-1, with D tentatively TRBD1 (6 bases). V shed 5 bases and J shed 4 bases, with 11 bases lying between them. The CDR3 sequence is 13 residues long. Germline V gene sequence: CDR1 MRHNA, CDR2 SNTAGT. CDR3 protein: CASSPGASTEAFF. CDR3 DNA: TGTGCCAGCAGTCCAGGGGCATCCACTGAAGCTTTCTTT.

V gene TRBV5-1 combines with J gene TRBJ1-6; the match to TRBD1 covers 7 bases. This CDR3 has 15 amino acids. The trim removed 0 bases at V and 7 bases at J, leaving 4 bases unmatched. Germline-derived CDR1 and CDR2 are SGHRS and YFSETQ. CDR3 residues: CASSLAQGTNSPLHF. For the CDR3, the DNA is TGCGCCAGCAGCTTGGCACAGGGGACAAATTCACCCCTCCACTTT.

V and J are TRBV9 and TRBJ2-2; D remains unclear. The length of the CDR3 is 13 residues. Germline V gives CDR1 SGDLS, CDR2 YYNGEE. Trimming took off 4 bases at V and 6 bases at J, with 10 bases between the two ends. The CDR3 protein is CASSPRRSGELFF. For the CDR3, the DNA is TGTGCCAGCAGCCCCCGCCGGTCCGGGGAGCTGTTTTTT.

This chain links TRBV10-3 with TRBJ2-5; D perhaps matches TRBD1 (6 bases). Deletions cut 11 bases from V and 5 bases from J, with 18 bases between. The germline V gene encodes CDR1 ENHRY and CDR2 SYGVKD. This CDR3 region has 13 residues. The CDR3 coding sequence is TGTGCCTGCCAGGGGATAATCGGGGAGACCCAGTACTTC. Amino acid sequence: CACQGIIGETQYF.

This chain uses TRBV9 with TRBJ2-3; D may be TRBD2 (5 bases). There are 15 residues in the CDR3. The V gene's germline CDR1 is SGDLS and CDR2 YYNGEE. V shed 0 bases and J shed 2 bases, with 10 bases lying between them. DNA of the CDR3: TGTGCCAGCAGCGTAGACCCGGGGTTCACAGATACGCAGTATTTT. It translates to CASSVDPGFTDTQYF.

J is TRBJ2-1 and V is TRBV5-1; weak D call: TRBD1 (5 bases). There are 14 residues in the CDR3. CDR1 is SGHRS and CDR2 is YFSETQ in the germline V gene. The V and J ends lost 0 bases and 5 bases respectively, with 9 bases between them. The CDR3 sequence: CASSLGQTHNEQFF. The CDR3 DNA reads TGCGCCAGCAGCTTGGGACAGACTCACAATGAGCAGTTCTTC.

The J gene is TRBJ2-2, the V gene TRBV4-2; 9 bases match TRBD2. The CDR3 spans 16 residues. The trim removed 2 bases at V and 7 bases at J, leaving 8 bases unmatched. Germline CDR1 and CDR2: LGHNA and YNFKEQ. CDR3 DNA: TGTGCCAGCAGCCAAATCGGCGGGAGGGCGGGCGGGGAGCTGTTTTTT. Its translation is CASSQIGGRAGGELFF.

This clone showed up just a few times. The chain links TRBV5-6 to TRBJ1-4; possible D gene TRBD1, 6 bases. The CDR3 is 16 amino acids. V shed 4 bases and J shed 7 bases, with 20 bases lying between them. The germline V gene encodes CDR1 SGHDT and CDR2 YYEEEE. CDR3 DNA sequence: TGTGCCAGCAGCCTGATGGCGTCAGGGGATTCTGAAAAACTGTTTTTT. It is translated as CASSLMASGDSEKLFF.

The chain uses TRBV4-3 and TRBJ2-2; no definite D call. Germline CDR1 LGHNA, CDR2 YSLEER. The CDR3 length is 15 residues. Between the trimmed V and J ends, which lost 4 bases and 3 bases, there was a span of 12 bases. The CDR3 spells CASSRYIEDTGELFF. In DNA, the CDR3 is TGCGCCAGCAGCCGATACATTGAGGACACCGGGGAGCTGTTTTTT.

This clone has only a few counts. V gene TRBV4-1 combines with J gene TRBJ2-4; 12 bases are a match to TRBD2. Unmatched junction bases numbered 5, after V lost 5 bases and J lost 0 bases. The CDR3 runs to 17 residues. CDR1 is MGHRA, CDR2 YSYEKL, per germline. In DNA, the CDR3 is TGCGCCAGCAGCGTTCGACTAGCGGGAGAAGCCAAAAACATTCAGTACTTC. Protein product: CASSVRLAGEAKNIQYF.

In its sample, this clone was seen once. The rearrangement joins TRBV5-1 to TRBJ2-1; unclear D gene. CDR3 length: 15 residues. Germline values: CDR1 SGHRS, CDR2 YFSETQ. Trimming cost V 4 bases and J 4 bases, with 15 bases left between them. For the CDR3, the DNA is TGCGCCAGCAGCCCCGACAAGGCAGTATACAATGAGCAGTTCTTC. Its translation: CASSPDKAVYNEQFF.

The chain has TRBV6-6 and TRBJ1-2, with 8 bases matching TRBD1. Unmatched junction bases numbered 4, after V lost 5 bases and J lost 8 bases. The CDR3 is made up of 12 amino acids. Germline V lookup: CDR1 MNHNY, CDR2 SVGAGI (reference sequence). This CDR3 reads CASSNDRGGYTF. The CDR3 DNA reads TGTGCCAGCAGTAACGACAGGGGAGGCTACACCTTC.

The chain carries TRBV7-2 and TRBJ2-4; D remains ambiguous. Germline loops: CDR1 SGHTA, CDR2 FQGNSA. With 4 bases removed from V and 8 bases from J, the gap between germline ends came to 12 bases. The CDR3 runs to 13 residues. CDR3 bases: TGTGCCAGCAGCTCCAGCACCGCGGACATTCAGTACTTC. Its translation is CASSSSTADIQYF. The entire variable domain, with the rest obtained from reference TRBV7-2 and TRBJ2-4, is as follows: GAGVSQSPSNKVTEKGKDVELRCDPISGHTALYWYRQSLGQGLEFLIYFQGNSAPDKSGLPSDRFSAERTGGSVSTLTIQRTQQEDSAVYLCASSSSTADIQYFGAGTRLSVL.

The CDR3 sequence: CASSSWAGEGEKLFF. The CDR3 DNA follows: TGTGCCAGCAGCTCGTGGGCAGGGGAAGGTGAAAAACTGTTTTTT. This rearrangement joins TRBV7-6 to TRBJ1-4; weak D call: TRBD1 (6 bases). V was clipped by 4 bases and J by 7 bases, with 16 bases between them. The CDR3 is 15 amino acids. Germline V CDR1 and CDR2: SGHVS, FNYEAQ.

The chain is built from TRBV7-3 and TRBJ2-7, with 8 nucleotides matching TRBD2. CDR3 length: 15 residues. The V gene end was trimmed by 1 base and the J gene end by 5 bases; junction bases not matched to a gene: 7. Germline loops: CDR1 SGHTA, CDR2 FQGTGA. For the CDR3, the DNA is TGTGCCAGCAGCTTAAGGGGACTAGGTGCCGACGAGCAGTACTTC. This codes for CASSLRGLGADEQYF.

The chain carries TRBV6-5 and TRBJ2-5; 7 bases match TRBD2. Germline-derived CDR1 and CDR2 are MNHEY and SVGAGI. The V gene end was trimmed by 6 bases and the J gene end by 5 bases; junction bases not matched to a gene: 3. The CDR3 consists of 12 residues. The CDR3 region has the DNA TGTGCCAGCAGGGGGGGGGTTGAGACCCAGTACTTC. Protein product: CASRGGVETQYF.

This clone was observed a few times. V usage is TRBV19 and J usage is TRBJ1-2; D is perhaps TRBD1 (5 bases). The V gene lost 7 bases and the J gene lost 3 bases, with 9 bases spanning the gap. This CDR3 region has 12 residues. The germline V gene has CDR1 LNHDA and CDR2 SQIVND (reference sequence). The DNA for the CDR3 is TGTGCCAGTACTCGACAGTACTATGGCTACACCTTC. Translation gives CASTRQYYGYTF.

The chain joins TRBV27 to TRBJ2-7, with 8 bases fitting TRBD2. Germline trimming cut 3 bases from V and 5 bases from J; bases unmatched to any gene: 9. Germline loops: CDR1 MNHEY, CDR2 SMNVEV (reference sequence). CDR3 length: 15 amino acids. CDR3 sequence: CASSLYRSGSNEQYF. The CDR3, as DNA: TGTGCCAGCAGTTTGTATCGAAGCGGGAGCAACGAGCAGTACTTC.